Below are 32 T cell receptor beta chains sequenced from a single sample in a study of cytomegalovirus exposure and HLA in healthy donors. Sequenced by immunoSEQ multiplex PCR; TCRdb stores in-frame clones only, minus some. The sample holds some 50,000 clones, around 94% seen once. The sample consisted of PBMCs. All receptors derive from a woman aged 18-29 years in good health and CMV-seropositive.

The chain combines TRBV4-1 with TRBJ2-7, with 11 bases that match TRBD2. CDR3 length: 18 amino acids. Germline V gene data show CDR1 as MGHRA and CDR2 as YSYEKL. V lost 1 base and J lost 1; bases outside the gene matches: 9. This CDR3 reads CASSQGGLAGGLSYEQYF. The CDR3 region has the DNA TGCGCCAGCAGCCAAGGGGGGCTAGCGGGAGGTTTGTCCTACGAGCAGTACTTC.

V gene TRBV28 combines with J gene TRBJ2-3; 13 bases are a match to TRBD2. Germline V gene data show CDR1 as MDHEN and CDR2 as SYDVKM. J gave up 7 bases and V 5 bases, and 12 bases lay outside the gene matches. This CDR3 has 17 amino acids. The DNA of the CDR3 is TGTGCCAGCAGTCCGCCGCGGACTAGCGGGAGACGAAATACGCAGTATTTT. Translation: CASSPPRTSGRRNTQYF.

The rearrangement uses TRBV6-5 and TRBJ2-2; D is possibly TRBD2 (7 bases). There are 16 residues in the CDR3. From germline, CDR1 is MNHEY and CDR2 SVGAGI. The V gene lost 4 bases and the J gene lost 4 bases, with 16 bases spanning the gap. CDR3 residues: CASSSRGLGGTGELFF. The CDR3 nucleotides are TGTGCCAGCAGTTCGAGAGGACTAGGGGGCACCGGGGAGCTGTTTTTT.

This chain links TRBV19 with TRBJ2-7; TRBD2 aligns across 7 bases. The trim removed 10 bases at V and 6 bases at J, leaving 15 bases unmatched. CDR3 length equals 14 residues. Germline V lookup: CDR1 LNHDA, CDR2 SQIVND (reference sequence). CDR3 DNA: TGTGCCACATCCGGGCTGCGGGAGCCCCTCGAGCAGTACTTC. This encodes CATSGLREPLEQYF.

This chain connects TRBV5-1 to TRBJ2-2; 16 positions match TRBD2. This CDR3 has 18 residues. The J segment lost 3 bases and the V segment lost 6 bases, leaving 8 bases of the junction unmatched. The germline V gene encodes CDR1 SGHRS and CDR2 YFSETQ. The chain's CDR3 is CASTGLAGGPKDTGELFF. The CDR3 nucleotides are TGCGCCAGCACGGGACTAGCGGGAGGGCCAAAAGACACCGGGGAGCTGTTTTTT.

The chain combines TRBV6-5 with TRBJ1-1; tentatively, D is TRBD1 (5 bases). The CDR3 runs 15 residues. V gave up 6 bases and J gave up 2 bases, with 16 bases separating them. CDR1 is MNHEY, CDR2 SVGAGI, per germline. The chain's CDR3 is CASRSQRGTNTEAFF. CDR3 bases: TGTGCCAGCAGGTCTCAAAGGGGAACTAACACTGAAGCTTTCTTT.

The V gene is TRBV7-2, the J gene TRBJ1-2, with D uncertain. This CDR3 comprises 14 residues. Germline V gene sequence: CDR1 SGHTA, CDR2 FQGNSA. V lost 5 bases and J 0 bases, leaving 10 bases between the germline ends. The CDR3 nucleotides read TGTGCCAGCAGCCAACATGCATCTAACTATGGCTACACCTTC. Its translation is CASSQHASNYGYTF.

The chain is built from TRBV2 and TRBJ1-4; no clear D. V dropped 3 bases and J dropped 8 bases, with 10 bases sitting between them. This CDR3 contains 13 residues. CDR1 is SNHLY, CDR2 FYNNEI, per germline. The CDR3 DNA reads TGTGCCAGCAGTGACCTATTTCAAGAAAAACTGTTTTTT. This sequence encodes CASSDLFQEKLFF.

V gene TRBV9 combines with J gene TRBJ2-7; perhaps TRBD2 as D (6 bases). This CDR3 spans 13 amino acids. Germline CDR1 reads SGDLS; CDR2 reads YYNGEE. Trimming removed 0 bases at V and 3 bases at J, with 7 bases between. CDR3 DNA: TGTGCCAGCAGCGTAGGGACTAACTACGAGCAGTACTTC. This codes for CASSVGTNYEQYF.

This clone turned up a few times. The chain is built from TRBV6-1 and TRBJ2-3, with 10 bases fitting TRBD1. Trimming took 6 bases from V and 6 from J; bases not matched to a gene: 9. Germline lookup yields CDR1 MNHNS and CDR2 SASEGT. The CDR3 spans 15 residues. CDR3 in amino acids: CASSPRDRGGDTQYF. CDR3 coding DNA: TGTGCCAGCAGCCCCCGGGACAGGGGAGGCGATACGCAGTATTTT.

The CDR3 loop is CASSTTSGSSYEQYF. CDR3 DNA: TGTGCCAGCAGCACGACTAGCGGGAGTTCCTACGAGCAGTACTTC. V is TRBV28 and J is TRBJ2-7; 12 positions match TRBD2. Trimming cost V 6 bases and J 1 base; bases outside gene matches: 4. The CDR3 has 15 amino acids. Germline V CDR1 and CDR2: MDHEN, SYDVKM.

In DNA form, the CDR3 reads TGTGCCAGCAGTTGGCGACAGTTTAATTCACCCCTCCACTTT. This translates into CASSWRQFNSPLHF. This rearrangement joins TRBV27 to TRBJ1-6; maybe TRBD1 (5 bases). This CDR3 contains 14 residues. V was trimmed by 4 bases and J by 6 bases, leaving 10 bases between them. Germline-derived CDR1 and CDR2 are MNHEY and SMNVEV (reference sequence).

V and J are TRBV5-4 and TRBJ1-1, with 7 bases that match TRBD1. Trimming at V came to 1 base and at J to 2 bases, leaving 8 bases not matched to a gene. The CDR3 consists of 16 residues. CDR1 and CDR2 (germline): SGHNT, YYREEE (reference sequence). CDR3 residues: CASSLRGGTVNTEAFF. CDR3 nucleotides: TGTGCCAGCAGCTTGCGCGGTGGGACAGTTAACACTGAAGCTTTCTTT.

This chain uses TRBV27 with TRBJ2-7; D is perhaps TRBD1 (7 bases). The CDR3 has 13 residues. Deletions cut 6 bases from V and 5 bases from J, with 14 bases between. Germline assignment: CDR1 MNHEY and CDR2 SMNVEV (reference sequence). The CDR3 is CASSRGTGDEQYF. CDR3 nucleotide sequence: TGTGCCAGCAGCAGGGGGACGGGAGACGAGCAGTACTTC.

V usage is TRBV28 and J usage is TRBJ2-1; D is possibly TRBD2 (7 bases). With 2 bases removed from V and 2 bases from J, the gap between germline ends came to 16 bases. The length of the CDR3 is 17 residues. Germline V gene lookup returns CDR1 MDHEN and CDR2 SYDVKM. The chain's CDR3 is CASSLVGGLNTYNEQFF. The DNA for the CDR3 is TGTGCCAGCAGTTTAGTGGGGGGGCTAAATACCTACAATGAGCAGTTCTTC. Based on the CDR3 plus reference TRBV28 and TRBJ2-1, the full variable domain is DVKVTQSSRYLVKRTGEKVFLECVQDMDHENMFWYRQDPGLGLRLIYFSYDVKMKEKGDIPEGYSVSREKKERFSLILESASTNQTSMYLCASSLVGGLNTYNEQFFGPGTRLTVL.

The chain uses TRBV27 and TRBJ2-3; 8 positions match TRBD2. V lost 6 bases to trimming and J lost 1 base; unmatched junction nucleotides: 6. Germline CDR1 MNHEY, CDR2 SMNVEV (reference sequence). The CDR3 runs to 15 residues. The CDR3: CASRGGLAGTDTQYF. DNA for the CDR3: TGTGCCAGCAGAGGAGGACTAGCAGGCACAGATACGCAGTATTTT.

The chain uses TRBV23-1 and TRBJ1-2; possibly TRBD1 for D (6 bases). Being an ORF, TRBV23-1 has a function that is uncertain. V was trimmed by 0 bases and J by 7 bases, leaving 18 bases between them. The CDR3 sequence is 16 residues long. The CDR3 DNA reads TGCGCCAGCAGTCAATCGGGGGGGGCGCGTTTGAGTGGCTACACCTTC. Translation: CASSQSGGARLSGYTF.

This clone has a single count. This chain uses TRBV7-9 with TRBJ2-7; 7 positions agree with TRBD2. CDR1 SEHNR and CDR2 FQNEAQ come from the germline V gene (reference sequence). This CDR3 has 14 amino acids. V shed 5 bases, J shed 2 bases, and the junction held 6 bases outside the gene matches. For the CDR3, the DNA is TGTGCCAGCAGCCCCCGGGACTACACCTACGAGCAGTACTTC. Its protein product is CASSPRDYTYEQYF. Full variable domain (outside the CDR3, taken from reference TRBV7-9 and TRBJ2-7): DTGVSQNPRHKITKRGQNVTFRCDPISEHNRLYWYRQTLGQGPEFLTYFQNEAQLEKSRLLSDRFSAERPKGSFSTLEIQRTEQGDSAMYLCASSPRDYTYEQYFGPGTRLTVT.

This chain connects TRBV12-5 to TRBJ2-7; a possible D gene is TRBD2 (6 bases). CDR1 is LGHNT, CDR2 FRNRAP, per germline. V dropped 2 bases and J dropped 3 bases, with 14 bases sitting between them. The CDR3 is made up of 15 amino acids. CDR3 sequence: CASGLYPRDFYEQYF. The CDR3 DNA sequence: TGTGCTAGTGGTTTGTACCCGCGGGACTTCTACGAGCAGTACTTC.

V usage is TRBV19 and J usage is TRBJ2-7, with 13 bases fitting TRBD2. Unmatched junction bases numbered 5, after V lost 3 bases and J lost 3 bases. There are 16 residues in the CDR3. Germline CDR1 reads LNHDA; CDR2 reads SQIVND (reference sequence). The CDR3 here is CASSILGTSGIYEQYF. CDR3 nucleotides: TGTGCCAGTAGTATCCTCGGGACTAGCGGGATCTACGAGCAGTACTTC.

This clone was detected only once. V gene TRBV9 combines with J gene TRBJ2-2; D gene unclear. The CDR3 spans 14 residues. Germline CDR1 and CDR2: SGDLS and YYNGEE. Trimming took off 0 bases at V and 7 bases at J, with 10 bases between the two ends. The CDR3 sequence is CASSVAQVHGELFF. The CDR3 coding sequence is TGTGCCAGCAGCGTAGCTCAGGTTCACGGGGAGCTGTTTTTT.

V usage is TRBV29-1 and J usage is TRBJ2-3; D is perhaps TRBD2 (6 bases). CDR1 is SQVTM, CDR2 ANQGSEA, per germline. Trimming took off 7 bases at V and 0 bases at J, with 20 bases between the two ends. This CDR3 spans 16 amino acids. The CDR3: CSAETLSGASTDTQYF. CDR3 nucleotide sequence: TGCAGCGCCGAAACCCTTAGCGGTGCTAGCACAGATACGCAGTATTTT.

The chain carries TRBV2 and TRBJ2-7; tentative D call: TRBD1 (7 bases). CDR1 and CDR2 (germline): SNHLY, FYNNEI. The CDR3 loop spans 15 amino acids. Trimming removed 7 bases at V and 3 bases at J, with 19 bases between. The CDR3 loop reads CASKGGGTANYEQYF. In DNA form, the CDR3 reads TGTGCCAGCAAGGGCGGCGGGACAGCGAACTACGAGCAGTACTTC. Full variable domain (missing parts from reference TRBV2 and TRBJ2-7): EPEVTQTPSHQVTQMGQEVILRCVPISNHLYFYWYRQILGQKVEFLVSFYNNEISEKSEIFDDQFSVERPDGSNFTLKIRSTKLEDSAMYFCASKGGGTANYEQYFGPGTRLTVT.

The CDR3 is CASSSPIHTEAFF. The CDR3 nucleotides read TGTGCCAGCAGTTCCCCCATCCACACTGAAGCTTTCTTT. The chain recombines TRBV28 with TRBJ1-1, with D unclear. The CDR3 loop spans 13 amino acids. V was pared by 4 bases and J by 3 bases, with 9 bases between. The germline CDR1 and CDR2 sequences are MDHEN and SYDVKM.

The chain is built from TRBV7-9 and TRBJ2-2; weak D call: TRBD2 (6 bases). The V end lost 5 bases, the J end lost 6 bases, and 16 bases lay between the germline ends. CDR3 length: 15 residues. Germline-derived CDR1 and CDR2 are SEHNR and FQNEAQ (reference sequence). The CDR3 nucleotides are TGTGCCAGCAGCCCACTAGGACCGGGGGCCGGGGAGCTGTTTTTT. Protein sequence: CASSPLGPGAGELFF.

The chain links TRBV29-1 to TRBJ2-3, with 8 bases that match TRBD1. The J segment lost 2 bases and the V segment lost 6 bases, leaving 7 bases of the junction unmatched. This CDR3 is built from 14 residues. Germline assignment: CDR1 SQVTM and CDR2 ANQGSEA. The CDR3 sequence: CSVRGRTPTDTQYF. CDR3 nucleotide sequence: TGCAGCGTCAGGGGGCGGACTCCCACAGATACGCAGTATTTT.

V is TRBV9 and J is TRBJ2-2; 8 bases are shared with TRBD1. The CDR3 has 15 amino acids. The V segment lost 3 bases and the J segment 7 bases; nucleotides outside the gene matches: 8. Germline CDR1 and CDR2: SGDLS and YYNGEE. This chain's CDR3 is CASSASGGVIGELFF. The CDR3 coding sequence is TGTGCCAGCAGCGCGTCAGGGGGCGTCATCGGGGAGCTGTTTTTT.

The chain carries TRBV28 and TRBJ2-7; the match to TRBD1 covers 9 bases. Looked up from germline, CDR1 is MDHEN and CDR2 is SYDVKM. The J segment lost 13 bases and the V segment lost 1 base, leaving 8 bases of the junction unmatched. This CDR3 is 13 amino acids long. The CDR3 loop is CASSLLRQGDSYF. CDR3 coding DNA: TGTGCCAGCAGTTTATTGCGACAGGGGGATTCTTACTTC.

The V and J genes are TRBV6-1 and TRBJ2-7; the match to TRBD2 covers 8 bases. The V gene end was trimmed by 2 bases and the J gene end by 12 bases; junction bases not matched to a gene: 9. Germline lookup yields CDR1 MNHNS and CDR2 SASEGT. This CDR3 is 13 amino acids long. CDR3 sequence: CASSERLAGPAYF. The CDR3 bases are TGTGCCAGCAGTGAACGGCTAGCGGGCCCCGCGTACTTC.

The rearrangement uses TRBV28 and TRBJ2-3; 10 positions agree with TRBD2. Unmatched junction bases numbered 3, after V lost 5 bases and J lost 4 bases. Germline assignment: CDR1 MDHEN and CDR2 SYDVKM. This CDR3 is built from 14 residues. CDR3 nucleotides: TGTGCCAGCAGTCCCGGGACTAGCGCAGATACGCAGTATTTT. This encodes CASSPGTSADTQYF.

The chain is built from TRBV18 and TRBJ2-5, with D perhaps TRBD1 (5 bases). The CDR3 is 15 amino acids. The germline gives CDR1 KGHSH, CDR2 LQKENI. Trimming shortened V by 3 bases and J by 5 bases, and 16 bases separated the two germline ends. CDR3 in amino acids: CASSPLGRVGETQYF. CDR3 sequence (DNA): TGTGCCAGCTCACCTCTCGGCAGGGTGGGGGAGACCCAGTACTTC.

The V gene is TRBV6-5, the J gene TRBJ1-2; D ambiguous. Germline CDR1 MNHEY, CDR2 SVGAGI. This CDR3 contains 13 residues. The V and J ends lost 2 bases and 4 bases respectively, with 8 bases between them. CDR3 coding DNA: TGTGCCAGCAGTTACCGCAGCGGCTATGGCTACACCTTC. It specifies CASSYRSGYGYTF.